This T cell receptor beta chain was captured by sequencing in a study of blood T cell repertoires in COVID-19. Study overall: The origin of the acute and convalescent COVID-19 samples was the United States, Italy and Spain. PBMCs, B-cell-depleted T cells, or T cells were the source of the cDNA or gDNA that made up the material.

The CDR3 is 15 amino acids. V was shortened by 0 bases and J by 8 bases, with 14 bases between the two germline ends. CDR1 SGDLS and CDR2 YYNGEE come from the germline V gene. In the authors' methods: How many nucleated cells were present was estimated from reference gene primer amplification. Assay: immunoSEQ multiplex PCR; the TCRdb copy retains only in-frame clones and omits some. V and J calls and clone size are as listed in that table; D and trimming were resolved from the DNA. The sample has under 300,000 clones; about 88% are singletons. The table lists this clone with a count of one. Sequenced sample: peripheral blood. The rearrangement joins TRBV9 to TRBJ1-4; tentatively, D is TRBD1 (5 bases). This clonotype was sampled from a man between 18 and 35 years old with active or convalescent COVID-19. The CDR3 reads CASSVAAGIGEKLFF. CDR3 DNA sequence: TGTGCCAGCAGCGTAGCGGCAGGGATAGGGGAAAAACTGTTTTTT. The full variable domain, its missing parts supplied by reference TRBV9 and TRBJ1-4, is DSGVTQTPKHLITATGQRVTLRCSPRSGDLSVYWYQQSLDQGLQFLIQYYNGEERAKGNILERFSAQQFPDLHSELNLSSLELGDSALYFCASSVAAGIGEKLFFGSGTQLSVL.